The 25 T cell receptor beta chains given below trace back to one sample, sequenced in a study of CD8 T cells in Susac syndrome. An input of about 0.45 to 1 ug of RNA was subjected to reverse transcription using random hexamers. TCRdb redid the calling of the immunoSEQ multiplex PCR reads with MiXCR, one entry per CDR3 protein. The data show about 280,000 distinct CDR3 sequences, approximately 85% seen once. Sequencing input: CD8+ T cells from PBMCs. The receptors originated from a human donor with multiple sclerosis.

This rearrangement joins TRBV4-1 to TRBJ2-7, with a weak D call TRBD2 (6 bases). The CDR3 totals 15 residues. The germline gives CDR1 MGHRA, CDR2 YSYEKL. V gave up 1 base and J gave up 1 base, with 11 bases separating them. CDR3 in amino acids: CASSQVGLGSYEQYF. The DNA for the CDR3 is TGCGCCAGCAGCCAAGTGGGACTGGGTTCCTACGAGCAGTACTTC.

The CDR3 DNA reads as TGTGCCAGCAGTCTTTACCGGGCCCATAATGAGCAGTTCTTC. Translated, it gives CASSLYRAHNEQFF. The V gene is TRBV28, the J gene TRBJ2-1, with no clear D. Germline V gene lookup returns CDR1 MDHEN and CDR2 SYDVKM. The CDR3 is 14 amino acids. V gave up 5 bases and J gave up 7 bases, with 15 bases separating them. The full variable domain, with the rest looked up from reference TRBV28 and TRBJ2-1, is DVKVTQSSRYLVKRTGEKVFLECVQDMDHENMFWYRQDPGLGLRLIYFSYDVKMKEKGDIPEGYSVSREKKERFSLILESASTNQTSMYLCASSLYRAHNEQFFGPGTRLTVL.

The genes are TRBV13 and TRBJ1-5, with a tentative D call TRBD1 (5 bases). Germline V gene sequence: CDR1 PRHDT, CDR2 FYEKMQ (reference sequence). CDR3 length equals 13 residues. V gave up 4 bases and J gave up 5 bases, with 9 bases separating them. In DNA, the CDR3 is TGTGCCAGCAGCTACGGGGGTTATCAGCCCCAGCATTTT. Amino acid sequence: CASSYGGYQPQHF.

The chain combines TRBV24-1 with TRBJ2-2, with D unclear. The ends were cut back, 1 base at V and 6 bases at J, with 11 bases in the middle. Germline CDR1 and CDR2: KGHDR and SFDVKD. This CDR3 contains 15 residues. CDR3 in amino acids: CATSDFGMKAGELFF. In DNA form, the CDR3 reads TGTGCCACCAGTGATTTTGGCATGAAGGCCGGGGAGCTGTTTTTT.

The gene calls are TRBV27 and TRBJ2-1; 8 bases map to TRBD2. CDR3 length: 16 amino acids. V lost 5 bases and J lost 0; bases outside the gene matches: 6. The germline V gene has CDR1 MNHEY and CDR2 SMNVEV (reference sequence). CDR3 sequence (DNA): TGTGCCAGCAGTCCTCTAAGCGGGAGCTCCTACAATGAGCAGTTCTTC. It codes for CASSPLSGSSYNEQFF.

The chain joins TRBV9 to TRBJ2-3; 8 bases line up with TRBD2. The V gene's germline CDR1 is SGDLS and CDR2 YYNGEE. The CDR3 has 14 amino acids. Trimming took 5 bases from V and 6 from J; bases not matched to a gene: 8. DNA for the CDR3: TGTGCCAGCAGGTCCCAGCGGGAGAGGGATACGCAGTATTTT. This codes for CASRSQRERDTQYF.

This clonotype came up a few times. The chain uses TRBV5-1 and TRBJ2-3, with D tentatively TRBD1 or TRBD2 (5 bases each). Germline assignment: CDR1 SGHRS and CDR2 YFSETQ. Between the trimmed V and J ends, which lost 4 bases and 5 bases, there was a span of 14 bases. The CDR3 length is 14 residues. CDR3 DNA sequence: TGCGCCAGCAGCCCGGGAACAGGTAGAGATACGCAGTATTTT. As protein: CASSPGTGRDTQYF.

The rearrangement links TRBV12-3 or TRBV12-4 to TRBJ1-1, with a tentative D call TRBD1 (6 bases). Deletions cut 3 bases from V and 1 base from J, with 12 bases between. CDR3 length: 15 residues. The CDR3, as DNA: TGTGCCAGCAGTTTGGCAGGGGCGCCGAACACTGAAGCTTTCTTT. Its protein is CASSLAGAPNTEAFF.

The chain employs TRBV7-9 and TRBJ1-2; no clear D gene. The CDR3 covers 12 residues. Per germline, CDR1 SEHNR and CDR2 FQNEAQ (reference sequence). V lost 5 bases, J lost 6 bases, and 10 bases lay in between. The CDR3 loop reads CASSRPLDGYTF. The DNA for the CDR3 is TGTGCCAGCAGCCGACCTCTTGATGGCTACACCTTC.

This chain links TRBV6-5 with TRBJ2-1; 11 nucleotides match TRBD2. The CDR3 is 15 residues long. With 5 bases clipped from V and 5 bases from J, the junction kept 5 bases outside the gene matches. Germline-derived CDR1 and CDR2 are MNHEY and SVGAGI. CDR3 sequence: CASSRRLAGHNEQFF. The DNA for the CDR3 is TGTGCCAGCAGTAGACGACTAGCGGGACACAATGAGCAGTTCTTC.

CDR3 DNA sequence: TGTGCCAGCAGCTTAGTTGGGGTCGGGGTCCGTCAGTTCTTC. Protein: CASSLVGVGVRQFF. V gene TRBV7-2 combines with J gene TRBJ2-1, with D possibly TRBD2 on 5 matching bases. The germline V and J ends were trimmed by 1 base and 13 bases, with 17 bases remaining between them. The CDR3 is 14 residues long. Germline values: CDR1 SGHTA, CDR2 FQGNSA.

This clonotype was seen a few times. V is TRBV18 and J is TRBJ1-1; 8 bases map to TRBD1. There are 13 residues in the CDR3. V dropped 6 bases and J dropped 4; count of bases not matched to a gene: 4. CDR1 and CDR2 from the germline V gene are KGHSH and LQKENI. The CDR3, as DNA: TGTGCCAGCTCGCCGGGACAGGCCACTGAAGCTTTCTTT. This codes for CASSPGQATEAFF.

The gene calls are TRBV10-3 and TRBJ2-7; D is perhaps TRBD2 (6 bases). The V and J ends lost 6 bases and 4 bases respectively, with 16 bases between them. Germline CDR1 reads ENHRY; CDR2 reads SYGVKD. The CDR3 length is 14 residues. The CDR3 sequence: CAIRRRDSSYEQYF. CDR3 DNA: TGTGCCATCAGGAGACGGGACTCGAGTTACGAGCAGTACTTC.

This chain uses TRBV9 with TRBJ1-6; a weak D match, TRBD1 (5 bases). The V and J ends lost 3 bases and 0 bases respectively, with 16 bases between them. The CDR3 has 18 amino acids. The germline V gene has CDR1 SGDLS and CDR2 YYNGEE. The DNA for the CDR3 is TGTGCCAGCAGCGAGGGGACGGATTTGAGCTCCTATAATTCACCCCTCCACTTT. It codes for CASSEGTDLSSYNSPLHF.

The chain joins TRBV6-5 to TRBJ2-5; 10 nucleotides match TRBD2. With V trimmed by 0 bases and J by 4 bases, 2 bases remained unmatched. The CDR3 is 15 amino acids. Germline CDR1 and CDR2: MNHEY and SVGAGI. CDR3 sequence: CASSYSPSGRETQYF. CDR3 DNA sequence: TGTGCCAGCAGTTACTCGCCTAGCGGGAGAGAGACCCAGTACTTC.

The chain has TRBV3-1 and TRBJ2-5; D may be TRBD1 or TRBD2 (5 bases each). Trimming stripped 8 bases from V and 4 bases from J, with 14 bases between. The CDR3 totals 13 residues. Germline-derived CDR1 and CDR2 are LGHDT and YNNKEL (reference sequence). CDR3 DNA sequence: TGTGCCAGCCTAAACGGGGACCTAGAGACCCAGTACTTC. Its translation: CASLNGDLETQYF.

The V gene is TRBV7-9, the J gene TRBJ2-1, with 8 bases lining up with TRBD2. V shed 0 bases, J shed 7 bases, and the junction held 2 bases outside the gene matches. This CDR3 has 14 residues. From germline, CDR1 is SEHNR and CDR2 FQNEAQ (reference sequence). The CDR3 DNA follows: TGTGCCAGCAGCTTAGCGGGACTAGTAAATGAGCAGTTCTTC. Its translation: CASSLAGLVNEQFF.

CDR3 region: CASSLEGTTLYEQYF. The CDR3 DNA follows: TGTGCCAGCAGTTTAGAAGGGACTACCCTCTACGAGCAGTACTTC. V gene TRBV27 combines with J gene TRBJ2-7; TRBD2 matches at 7 bases. Germline values: CDR1 MNHEY, CDR2 SMNVEV (reference sequence). With 2 bases clipped from V and 3 bases from J, the junction kept 7 bases outside the gene matches. The CDR3 has 15 residues.

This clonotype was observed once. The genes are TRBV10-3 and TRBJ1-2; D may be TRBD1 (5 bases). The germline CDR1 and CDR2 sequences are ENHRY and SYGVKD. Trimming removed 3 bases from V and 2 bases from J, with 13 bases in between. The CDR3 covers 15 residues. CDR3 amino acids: CAISEVGDPNYGYTF. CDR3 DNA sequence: TGTGCCATCAGTGAAGTCGGGGACCCAAACTATGGCTACACCTTC.

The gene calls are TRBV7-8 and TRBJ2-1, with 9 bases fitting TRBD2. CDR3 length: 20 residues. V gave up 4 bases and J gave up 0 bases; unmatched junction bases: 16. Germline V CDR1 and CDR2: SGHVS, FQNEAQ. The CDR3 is CASSSPREREVLSSYNEQFF. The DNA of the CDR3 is TGTGCCAGCAGCTCCCCGAGGGAGCGGGAGGTCCTGAGCTCCTACAATGAGCAGTTCTTC.

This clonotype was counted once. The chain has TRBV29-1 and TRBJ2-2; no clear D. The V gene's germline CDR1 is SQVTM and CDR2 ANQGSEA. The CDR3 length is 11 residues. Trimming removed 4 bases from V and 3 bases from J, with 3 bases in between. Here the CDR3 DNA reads TGCAGCGTTGGACACACCGGGGAGCTGTTTTTT. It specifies CSVGHTGELFF.

The CDR3 DNA reads as TGTGCCAGTAGTATAGTCCCAGGAGTCGGCAATGAGCAGTTCTTC. This gives the protein CASSIVPGVGNEQFF. The V call is TRBV19, the J call TRBJ2-1; no reliable D call. Trimming took off 1 base at V and 6 bases at J, with 13 bases between the two ends. Germline CDR1 LNHDA, CDR2 SQIVND (reference sequence). The CDR3 contains 15 residues.

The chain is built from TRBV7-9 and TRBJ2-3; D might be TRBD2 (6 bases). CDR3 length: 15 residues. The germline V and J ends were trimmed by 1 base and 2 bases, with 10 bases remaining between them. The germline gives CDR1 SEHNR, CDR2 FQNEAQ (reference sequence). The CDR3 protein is CASSLGGGYTDTQYF. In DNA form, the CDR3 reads TGTGCCAGCAGCTTAGGGGGAGGTTACACAGATACGCAGTATTTT.

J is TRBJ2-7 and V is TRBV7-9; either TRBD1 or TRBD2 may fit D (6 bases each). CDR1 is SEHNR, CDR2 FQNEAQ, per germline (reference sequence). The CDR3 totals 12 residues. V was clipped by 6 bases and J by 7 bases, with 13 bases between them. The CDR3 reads CASRSTRGEQYF. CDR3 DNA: TGTGCCAGCAGGTCGACTAGGGGGGAGCAGTACTTC.

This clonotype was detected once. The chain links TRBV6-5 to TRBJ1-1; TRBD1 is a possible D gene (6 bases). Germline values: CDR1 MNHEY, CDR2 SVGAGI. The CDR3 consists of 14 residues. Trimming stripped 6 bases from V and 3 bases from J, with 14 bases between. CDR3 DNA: TGTGCCAGCAGCCCCGGGACAAGTTACACTGAAGCTTTCTTT. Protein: CASSPGTSYTEAFF.